The T cell receptor (beta chain) described here comes from a study of T-cell memory formation after mild COVID-19. Study information: TCR clustering was largely donor specific.

Constant-segment primers and 5'RACE yielded cDNA libraries for TCR alpha and TCR beta, each carrying sample barcodes and UMIs. TCRdb used MiXCR to reprocess the 5' RACE reads, holding one entry per CDR3 protein. The data show a few hundred thousand distinct CDR3 sequences, around 16% seen once. This clonotype came up a few times. Antigen: not known. Study-level results: Second-wave clones with a day 37 peak had unconfirmed SARS-CoV-2 specificity.

The TCR originated in a man aged 18-30 years who had mild COVID-19 (a few samples of this study predate the infection). Cell type and time point are not known. Sequencing was carried out using PBMCs or a T cell subset sorted from them (not recorded which).

CDR3 nucleotide sequence: TGTGCCAGCAGCCGTAAACAGGTCCGGACCGGGGAGCTGTTTTTT. Protein product: CASSRKQVRTGELFF. This chain connects TRBV6-5 to TRBJ2-2; tentatively, D is TRBD1 (5 bases). Trimming pared 6 bases from V and 5 bases from J, leaving 16 bases between. The CDR3 contains 15 residues. Germline-derived CDR1 and CDR2 are MNHEY and SVGAGI.